Detailed here is one TCR beta chain. Sequenced by immunoSEQ multiplex PCR; TCRdb stores in-frame clones only, minus some. The top ten clones hold around 0.62% of a sample with roughly 140,000 clones, roughly 80% of them seen once. These data originate in a study of blood T cell repertoires in COVID-19. About the research overall: Samples taken during acute and convalescent COVID-19 were collected in the United States, Italy and Spain. In each case, the material was cDNA or gDNA derived from T cells, B-cell-depleted T cells, or PBMCs.

Germline V gene lookup returns CDR1 GTSNPN and CDR2 SVGIG (reference sequence). The CDR3 has 16 residues. V lost 3 bases to trimming and J lost 8 bases; unmatched junction nucleotides: 9. The rearrangement uses TRBV30 and TRBJ1-6; TRBD1 matches at 11 bases. The source of this sequence is a man aged 60 to 75 with acute or convalescent COVID-19. Material for sequencing was peripheral blood. CDR3 loop: CAWSDTGTGGDSPLHF. CDR3 in DNA: TGTGCCTGGAGCGATACCGGGACAGGGGGTGATTCACCCCTCCACTTT.